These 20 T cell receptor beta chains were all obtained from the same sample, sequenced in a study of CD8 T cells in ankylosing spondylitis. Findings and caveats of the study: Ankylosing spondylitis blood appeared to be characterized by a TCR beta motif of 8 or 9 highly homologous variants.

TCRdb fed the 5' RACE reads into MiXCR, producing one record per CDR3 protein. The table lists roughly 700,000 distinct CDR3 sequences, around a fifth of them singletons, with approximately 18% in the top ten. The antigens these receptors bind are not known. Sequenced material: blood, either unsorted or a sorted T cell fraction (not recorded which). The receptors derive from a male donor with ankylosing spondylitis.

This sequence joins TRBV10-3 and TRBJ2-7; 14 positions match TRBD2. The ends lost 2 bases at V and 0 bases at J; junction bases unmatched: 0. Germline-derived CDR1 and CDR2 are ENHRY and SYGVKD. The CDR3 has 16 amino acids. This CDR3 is CAISEGTSGSSYEQYF. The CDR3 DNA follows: TGTGCCATCAGTGAGGGGACTAGCGGGAGCTCCTACGAGCAGTACTTC.

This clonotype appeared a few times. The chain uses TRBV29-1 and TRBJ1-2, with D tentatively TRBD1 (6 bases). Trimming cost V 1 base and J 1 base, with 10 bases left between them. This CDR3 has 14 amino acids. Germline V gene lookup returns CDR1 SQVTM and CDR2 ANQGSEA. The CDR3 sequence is CSVEVLDSNYGYTF. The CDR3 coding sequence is TGCAGCGTTGAAGTTTTGGACAGTAACTATGGCTACACCTTC.

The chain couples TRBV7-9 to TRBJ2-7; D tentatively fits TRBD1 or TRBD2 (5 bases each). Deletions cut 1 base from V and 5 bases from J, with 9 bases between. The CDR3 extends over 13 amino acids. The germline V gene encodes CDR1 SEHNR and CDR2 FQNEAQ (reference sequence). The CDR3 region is CASSLDGANEQYF. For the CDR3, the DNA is TGTGCCAGCAGCTTAGACGGGGCAAACGAGCAGTACTTC.

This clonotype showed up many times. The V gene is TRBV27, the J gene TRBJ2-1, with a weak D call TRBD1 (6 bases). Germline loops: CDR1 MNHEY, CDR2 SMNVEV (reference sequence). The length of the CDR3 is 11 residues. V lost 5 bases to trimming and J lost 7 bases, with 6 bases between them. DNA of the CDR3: TGTGCCAGCAGTACAGGGAATGAGCAGTTCTTC. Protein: CASSTGNEQFF.

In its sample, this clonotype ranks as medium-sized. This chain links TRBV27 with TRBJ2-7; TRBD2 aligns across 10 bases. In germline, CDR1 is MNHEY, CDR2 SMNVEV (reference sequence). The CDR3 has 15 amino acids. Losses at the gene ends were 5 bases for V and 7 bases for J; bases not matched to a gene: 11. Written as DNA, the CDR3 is TGTGCCAGCAGTCTGGAAGCGGGAGGGCCGAAAGAGCAGTACTTC. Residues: CASSLEAGGPKEQYF.

The CDR3 DNA is TGTGCCAGCCTCTTTAGCGGGAGCTACAATGAGCAGTTCTTC. It translates to CASLFSGSYNEQFF. The J gene is TRBJ2-1, the V gene TRBV28, with 9 bases identical to TRBD2. The V segment lost 8 bases and the J segment 3 bases; nucleotides outside the gene matches: 5. CDR1 MDHEN and CDR2 SYDVKM come from the germline V gene. The CDR3 contains 14 residues. Filled out from reference TRBV28 and TRBJ2-1, the complete variable domain reads DVKVTQSSRYLVKRTGEKVFLECVQDMDHENMFWYRQDPGLGLRLIYFSYDVKMKEKGDIPEGYSVSREKKERFSLILESASTNQTSMYLCASLFSGSYNEQFFGPGTRLTVL.

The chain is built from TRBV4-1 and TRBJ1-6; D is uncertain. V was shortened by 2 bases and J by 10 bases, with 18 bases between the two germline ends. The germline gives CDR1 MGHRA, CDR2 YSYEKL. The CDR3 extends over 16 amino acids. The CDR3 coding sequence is TGCGCCAGCAGCCAACACATCTCGTTAGATGTCTCACCCCTCCACTTT. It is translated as CASSQHISLDVSPLHF.

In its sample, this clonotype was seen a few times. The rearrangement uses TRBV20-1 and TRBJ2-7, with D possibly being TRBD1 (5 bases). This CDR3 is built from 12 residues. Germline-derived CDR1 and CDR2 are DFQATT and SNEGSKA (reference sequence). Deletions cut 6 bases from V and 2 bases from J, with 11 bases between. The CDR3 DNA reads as TGCAGTGCCCAACAGGTTCCCTACGAGCAGTACTTC. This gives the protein CSAQQVPYEQYF.

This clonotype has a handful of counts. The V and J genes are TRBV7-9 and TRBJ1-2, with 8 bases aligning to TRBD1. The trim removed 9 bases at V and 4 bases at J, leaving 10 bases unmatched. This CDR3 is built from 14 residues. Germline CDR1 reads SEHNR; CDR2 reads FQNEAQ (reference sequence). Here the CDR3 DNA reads TGTGCCAGTCAGGACAGGGCGCCTGGCTATGGCTACACCTTC. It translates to CASQDRAPGYGYTF.

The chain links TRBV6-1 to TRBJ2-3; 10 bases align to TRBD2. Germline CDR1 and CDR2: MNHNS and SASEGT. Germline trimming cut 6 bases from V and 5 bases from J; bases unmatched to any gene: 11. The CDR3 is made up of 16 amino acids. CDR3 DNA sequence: TGTGCCAGCAGGAGAGGCGCTAGCGGGAGAGGAGATACGCAGTATTTT. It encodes CASRRGASGRGDTQYF.

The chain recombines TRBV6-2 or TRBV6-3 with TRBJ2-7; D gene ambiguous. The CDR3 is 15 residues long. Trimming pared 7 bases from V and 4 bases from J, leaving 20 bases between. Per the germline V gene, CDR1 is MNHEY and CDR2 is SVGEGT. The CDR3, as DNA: TGTGCCAGCACGGATGCCGTCCAGGCCGGGTACGAGCAGTACTTC. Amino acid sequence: CASTDAVQAGYEQYF.

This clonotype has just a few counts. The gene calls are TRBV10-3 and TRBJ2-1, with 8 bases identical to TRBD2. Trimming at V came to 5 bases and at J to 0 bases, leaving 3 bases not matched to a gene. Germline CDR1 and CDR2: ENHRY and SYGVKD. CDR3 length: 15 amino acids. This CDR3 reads CAISHTSGSYNEQFF. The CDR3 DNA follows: TGTGCCATCAGTCACACTAGCGGCTCCTACAATGAGCAGTTCTTC.

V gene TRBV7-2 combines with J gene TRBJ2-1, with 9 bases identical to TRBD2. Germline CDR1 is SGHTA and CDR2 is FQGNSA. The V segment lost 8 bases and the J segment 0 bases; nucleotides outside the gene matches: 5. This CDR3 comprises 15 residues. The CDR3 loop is CASRNSGSSYNEQFF. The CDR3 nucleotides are TGTGCCAGCCGAAATAGCGGGAGCTCCTACAATGAGCAGTTCTTC.

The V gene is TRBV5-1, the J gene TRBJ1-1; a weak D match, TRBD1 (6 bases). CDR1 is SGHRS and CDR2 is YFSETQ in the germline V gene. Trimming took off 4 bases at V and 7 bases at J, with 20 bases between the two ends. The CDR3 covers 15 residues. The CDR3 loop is CASSTDPGTLIEAFF. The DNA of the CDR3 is TGCGCCAGCAGCACCGACCCCGGGACACTTATTGAAGCTTTCTTT.

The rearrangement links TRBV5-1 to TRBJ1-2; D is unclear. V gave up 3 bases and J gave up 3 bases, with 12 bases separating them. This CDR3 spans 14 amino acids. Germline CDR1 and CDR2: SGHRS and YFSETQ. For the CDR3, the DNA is TGCGCCAGCAGCTCGGGTGGGTACGACTATGGCTACACCTTC. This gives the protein CASSSGGYDYGYTF.

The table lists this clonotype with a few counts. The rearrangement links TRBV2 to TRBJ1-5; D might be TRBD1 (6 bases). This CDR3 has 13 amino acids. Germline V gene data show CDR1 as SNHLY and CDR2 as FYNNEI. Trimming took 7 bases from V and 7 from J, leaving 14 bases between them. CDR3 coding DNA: TGTGCCAGCACCACCACAGGGTCCCAGCCCCAGCATTTT. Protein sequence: CASTTTGSQPQHF. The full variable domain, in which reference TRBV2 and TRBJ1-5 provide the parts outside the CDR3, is EPEVTQTPSHQVTQMGQEVILRCVPISNHLYFYWYRQILGQKVEFLVSFYNNEISEKSEIFDDQFSVERPDGSNFTLKIRSTKLEDSAMYFCASTTTGSQPQHFGDGTRLSIL.

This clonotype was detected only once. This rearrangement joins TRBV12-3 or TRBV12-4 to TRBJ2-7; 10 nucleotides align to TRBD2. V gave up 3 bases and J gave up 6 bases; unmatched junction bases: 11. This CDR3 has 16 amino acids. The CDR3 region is CASSFSSGGKEGEQYF. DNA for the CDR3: TGTGCCAGCAGTTTTTCTAGCGGGGGTAAGGAGGGCGAGCAGTACTTC.

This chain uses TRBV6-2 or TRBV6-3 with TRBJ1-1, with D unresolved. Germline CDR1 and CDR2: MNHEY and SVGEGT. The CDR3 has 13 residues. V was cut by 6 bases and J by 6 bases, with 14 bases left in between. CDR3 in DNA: TGTGCCAGCAGGTCCCAGAGAGTGGCTGAAGCTTTCTTT. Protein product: CASRSQRVAEAFF.

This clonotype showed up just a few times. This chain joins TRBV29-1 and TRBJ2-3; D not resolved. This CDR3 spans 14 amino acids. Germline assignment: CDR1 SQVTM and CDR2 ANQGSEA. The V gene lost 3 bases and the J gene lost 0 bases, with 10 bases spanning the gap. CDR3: CSVESRSSTDTQYF. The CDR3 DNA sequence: TGCAGCGTTGAGTCCCGCTCGAGCACAGATACGCAGTATTTT.

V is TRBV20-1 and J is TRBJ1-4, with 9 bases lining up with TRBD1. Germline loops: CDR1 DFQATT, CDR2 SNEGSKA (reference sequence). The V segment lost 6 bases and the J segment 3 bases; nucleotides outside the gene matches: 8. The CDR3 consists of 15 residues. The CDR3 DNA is TGCAGTGCCACACAGGGGGCTGGGGCTAATGAAAAACTGTTTTTT. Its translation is CSATQGAGANEKLFF.